The rows below give T cell receptor beta chains drawn from one sample of a study of neurological immune-mediated disorders. TCRdb recomputed calls from the 5' RACE reads with MiXCR, one row per CDR3 protein. This table holds 100,000 to 150,000 distinct CDR3 sequences, more than 2.5% found once. Sample: PBMCs. Every receptor here comes from a woman younger than 45 with multiple sclerosis. Each CDR3 is given with its conserved first and last residue. A D gene is named only where the DNA matches it firmly. Size is omitted from some rows. Given values are once, few, many or a class for expanded clones.

CDR3: CASSYAGELTDTQYF
DNA: TGTGCCAGCAGTTATGCTGGGGAATTAACAGATACGCAGTATTTT
V: TRBV6-5
D: -
size: many
J: TRBJ2-3

CDR3: CSAGTREETQYF
DNA: TGCAGTGCCGGGACTAGGGAAGAGACCCAGTACTTC
V: TRBV20-1
D: TRBD2
size: many
J: TRBJ2-5

CDR3: CASSVYRAYEQYF
DNA: TGCGCCAGCAGTGTTTACAGGGCCTACGAGCAGTACTTC
V: TRBV10-2
D: -
size: many
J: TRBJ2-7

CDR3: CASSLVVGNTEAFF
DNA: TGTGCCAGCAGCTTAGTTGTGGGGAACACTGAAGCTTTCTTT
V: TRBV7-9
D: -
size: many
J: TRBJ1-1

CDR3: CASSYSGPNTGELFF
DNA: TGTGCCAGCAGTTACTCAGGCCCTAACACCGGGGAGCTGTTTTTT
V: TRBV6-5
D: -
size: many
J: TRBJ2-2

CDR3: CASSSGDSGNTIYF
DNA: TGCGCCAGCAGCTCGGGGGACAGCGGAAACACCATATATTTT
V: TRBV5-1
D: TRBD1
size: many
J: TRBJ1-3

CDR3: CASRLKENTEAFF
DNA: TGTGCCAGCAGACTTAAGGAGAACACTGAAGCTTTCTTT
V: TRBV12-3/TRBV12-4
D: -
size: many
J: TRBJ1-1

CDR3: CASSPSPPDASSGNTIYF
DNA: TGCGCCAGCAGCCCAAGCCCCCCGGACGCGAGCTCTGGAAACACCATATATTTT
V: TRBV5-1
D: -
size: many
J: TRBJ1-3

CDR3: CASSLASSGGAYF
DNA: TGTGCCAGCAGCCTAGCATCTTCGGGGGGCGCGTATTTT
V: TRBV7-8
D: -
size: -
J: TRBJ2-3

CDR3: CASSLPGAYGYTF
DNA: TGTGCCAGCAGCTTACCGGGAGCCTATGGCTACACCTTC
V: TRBV7-6
D: -
size: many
J: TRBJ1-2

CDR3: CSARSGNSNTGELFF
DNA: TGCAGTGCTAGATCAGGGAATAGCAACACCGGGGAGCTGTTTTTT
V: TRBV20-1
D: -
size: many
J: TRBJ2-2

CDR3: CASSLVASGNEADTQYF
DNA: TGCGCCAGCAGCTTGGTGGCTAGCGGGAACGAGGCAGATACGCAGTATTTT
V: TRBV5-1
D: TRBD2
size: many
J: TRBJ2-3

CDR3: CASSVGWGTGELFF
DNA: TGTGCCAGCAGCGTTGGGTGGGGGACCGGGGAGCTGTTTTTT
V: TRBV9
D: -
size: many
J: TRBJ2-2

CDR3: CASETGGENIQYF
DNA: TGTGCCAGCGAAACGGGGGGCGAAAACATTCAGTACTTC
V: TRBV12-3/TRBV12-4
D: -
size: many
J: TRBJ2-4

CDR3: CSADRGQGSYGYTF
DNA: TGCAGTGCCGACCGTGGACAGGGTAGCTATGGCTACACCTTC
V: TRBV20-1
D: TRBD1
size: many
J: TRBJ1-2

CDR3: CSARTHSYTF
DNA: TGCAGTGCTAGGACACACAGCTACACCTTC
V: TRBV20-1
D: -
size: many
J: TRBJ1-2

CDR3: CASSEMGGNQPQHF
DNA: TGCGCCAGCAGTGAGATGGGGGGCAATCAGCCCCAGCATTTT
V: TRBV10-2
D: -
size: few
J: TRBJ1-5

CDR3: CASSFFGTGNTEAFF
DNA: TGTGCCAGCAGCTTTTTCGGCACAGGGAACACTGAAGCTTTCTTT
V: TRBV7-2
D: -
size: many
J: TRBJ1-1